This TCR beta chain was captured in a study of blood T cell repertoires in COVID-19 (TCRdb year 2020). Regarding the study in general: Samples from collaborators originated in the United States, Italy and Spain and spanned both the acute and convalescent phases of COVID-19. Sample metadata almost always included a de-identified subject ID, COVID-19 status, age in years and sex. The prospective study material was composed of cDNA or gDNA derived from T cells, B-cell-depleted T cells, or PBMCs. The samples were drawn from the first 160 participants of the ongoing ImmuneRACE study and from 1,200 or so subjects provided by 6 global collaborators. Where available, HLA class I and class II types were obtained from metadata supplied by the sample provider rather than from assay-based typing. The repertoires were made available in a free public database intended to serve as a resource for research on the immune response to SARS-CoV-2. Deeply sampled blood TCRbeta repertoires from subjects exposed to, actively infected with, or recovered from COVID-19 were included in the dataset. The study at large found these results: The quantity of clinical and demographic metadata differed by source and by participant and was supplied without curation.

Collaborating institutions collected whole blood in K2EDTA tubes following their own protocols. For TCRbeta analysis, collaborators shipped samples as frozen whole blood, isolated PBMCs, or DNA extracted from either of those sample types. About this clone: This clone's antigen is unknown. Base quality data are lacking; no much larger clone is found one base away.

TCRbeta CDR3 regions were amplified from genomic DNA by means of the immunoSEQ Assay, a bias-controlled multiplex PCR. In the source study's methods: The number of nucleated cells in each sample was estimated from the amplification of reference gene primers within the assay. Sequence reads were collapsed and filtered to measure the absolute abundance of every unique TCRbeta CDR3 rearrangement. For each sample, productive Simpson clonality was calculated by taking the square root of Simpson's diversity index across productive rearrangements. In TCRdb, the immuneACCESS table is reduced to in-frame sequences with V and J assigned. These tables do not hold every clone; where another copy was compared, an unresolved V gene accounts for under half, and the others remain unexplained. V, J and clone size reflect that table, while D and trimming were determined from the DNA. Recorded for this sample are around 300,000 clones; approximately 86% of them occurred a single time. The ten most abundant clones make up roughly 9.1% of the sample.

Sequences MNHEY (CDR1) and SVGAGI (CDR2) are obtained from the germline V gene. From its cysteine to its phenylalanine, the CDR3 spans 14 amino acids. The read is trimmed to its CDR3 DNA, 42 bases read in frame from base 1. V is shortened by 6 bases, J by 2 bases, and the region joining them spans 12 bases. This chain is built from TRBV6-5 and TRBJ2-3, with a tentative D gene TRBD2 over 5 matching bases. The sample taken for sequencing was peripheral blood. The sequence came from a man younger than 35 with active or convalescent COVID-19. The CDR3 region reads CASRLRRYTDTQYF. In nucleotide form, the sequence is TGTGCCAGCAGACTCAGGAGGTACACAGATACGCAGTATTTT.